This TCR beta chain is drawn from a study of OX40 agonist ivuxolimab in advanced cancers. Study information: An agonistic anti-OX40 (CD134) antibody, ivuxolimab, was used to treat the patients. Treatment received earlier with anti-PD-1, anti-PD-L1 or anti-CTLA-4 agents was allowed, and approximately 40% had some.

Autoimmune disease history or systemic immunosuppression was exclusionary. The data were produced by immunoSEQ multiplex PCR, yet TCRdb's version contains in-frame clones alone and is incomplete. The sample contains 110,000 or so clones, 80% to 95% of which appear only once. Study results and caveats: What antigens the expanded peripheral T cells recognized was never established.

On this clone: Its target is unknown.

The sequencing used CD4+ or CD8+ T cells sorted from blood, collected in a trial of the OX40 agonist ivuxolimab. The source is an adult with an advanced solid tumor such as melanoma, head and neck, liver or kidney cancer.

The CDR3 coding sequence is TGTGCCAGCAAAACGGGGGGATCCTATAATTCACCCCTCCACTTT. Translated: CASKTGGSYNSPLHF. The rearrangement links TRBV6-5 to TRBJ1-6, with D tentatively TRBD1 (5 bases). V gave up 7 bases and J gave up 1 base, with 11 bases separating them. This CDR3 region has 15 residues. Germline V lookup: CDR1 MNHEY, CDR2 SVGAGI.